The T cell receptor (beta chain) under discussion was sequenced for a study of blood T cell repertoires in COVID-19. The Seattle site enrolled patients during active infection and followed them longitudinally. Profiled with immunoSEQ multiplex PCR; TCRdb holds only in-frame clones, not every one. This table holds tens of thousands of clones, 80% to 85% found once. There are 12 residues in the CDR3. Trimming took off 11 bases at V and 9 bases at J, with 17 bases between the two ends. Germline lookup yields CDR1 ENHRY and CDR2 SYGVKD. Material for sequencing was peripheral blood. The clonotype was recovered from an elderly man with COVID-19, enrolled during active disease. The V call is TRBV10-3, the J call TRBJ2-1; tentative D call: TRBD1 (6 bases). The CDR3 DNA reads TGTGCCGCCTCGGACAGTTTCGGTGAGCAGTTCTTC. Translated, it gives CAASDSFGEQFF.